This TCR beta chain was sequenced for a study of beta chain features in type 1 diabetes. Study outcomes and limitations: Any HLA-type effect on TCRB rearrangement remained unresolved here. All four CD4+ subsets from Type 1 diabetes patients carried moderately but significantly shorter TCRB CDR3s.

Sequencing targeted expressed TCRB transcripts, as all isolated RNA had been reverse transcribed. Data came from immunoSEQ multiplex PCR; TCRdb stores just in-frame clones and leaves some out. There are 200,000 to 300,000 clones in the sample; approximately 20% occur only once, and less than 0.035% lies in the top ten. This clone was picked up a small number of times. The antigen remains unidentified. This CDR3 has 13 amino acids. Germline lookup yields CDR1 SGHRS and CDR2 YFSETQ. The V gene lost 0 bases and the J gene lost 6 bases, with 9 bases spanning the gap. Material for sequencing was naive CD4+ T cells from blood. V and J are TRBV5-1 and TRBJ1-2; D remains unclear. This TCR derives from a woman aged 40 to 55 with type 1 diabetes. CDR3 DNA sequence: TGCGCCAGCAGCTTGGCCGGTCGGGATGGCTACACCTTC. Protein sequence: CASSLAGRDGYTF.